The 11 T cell receptor beta chains in this list originate from one sample, sequenced in a study of T-cell memory formation after mild COVID-19. One entry per CDR3 protein, called by TCRdb with MiXCR from the 5' RACE reads. The repertoire holds hundreds of thousands of distinct CDR3 sequences, with about 20% as singletons. The material sequenced was PBMCs or a T cell subset sorted from them (not recorded which). The origin of the receptors is a young man who had mild COVID-19 (a few samples of this study predate the infection). Cell type and time point are not known.

The chain employs TRBV5-1 and TRBJ2-3, with TRBD2 matching 8 bases. This CDR3 has 15 amino acids. Per germline, CDR1 SGHRS and CDR2 YFSETQ. Trimming took 4 bases from V and 5 from J; bases not matched to a gene: 9. In DNA form, the CDR3 reads TGCGCCAGCAGCACCCCCGGGGGGGATGGAGATACGCAGTATTTT. Translation gives CASSTPGGDGDTQYF.

On this clonotype: Being one base from a much bigger clone, this may be a read error. V gene TRBV5-1 combines with J gene TRBJ2-4; 7 positions match TRBD1. This CDR3 is built from 10 residues. Per germline, CDR1 SGHRS and CDR2 YFSETQ. After removal of 5 bases from V and 14 bases from J, the junction contained 4 bases not matched to a gene. The CDR3: CASRRDSKYF. CDR3 in DNA: TGCGCCAGCAGACGGGACAGCAAGTACTTC.

The V and J genes are TRBV7-2 and TRBJ1-2; D is ambiguous. CDR3 length equals 12 residues. CDR1 is SGHTA and CDR2 is FQGNSA in the germline V gene. V was shortened by 1 base and J by 7 bases, with 7 bases between the two germline ends. Written as DNA, the CDR3 is TGTGCCAGCAGCTTAGTCACCGGTGGCTACACCTTC. Its translation is CASSLVTGGYTF.

The chain recombines TRBV6-2 or TRBV6-3 with TRBJ1-2; D unresolved. Germline V gives CDR1 MNHEY, CDR2 SVGEGT. The CDR3 totals 17 residues. V dropped 0 bases and J dropped 1 base, with 15 bases sitting between them. DNA for the CDR3: TGTGCCAGCAGTTACTCGATATCCGGACGTGGTAACTATGGCTACACCTTC. This encodes CASSYSISGRGNYGYTF.

V usage is TRBV20-1 and J usage is TRBJ2-5, with D unresolved. The CDR3 runs 11 residues. Trimming left V 5 bases short and J 3 bases short, with 7 bases between. Germline loops: CDR1 DFQATT, CDR2 SNEGSKA (reference sequence). The CDR3 loop reads CSAGGEETQYF. The DNA for the CDR3 is TGCAGTGCTGGTGGAGAAGAGACCCAGTACTTC.

The chain has TRBV4-3 and TRBJ2-3; TRBD1 matches 9 bases. CDR1 is LGHNA, CDR2 YSLEER, per germline. V gave up 4 bases and J gave up 3 bases; unmatched junction bases: 8. This CDR3 contains 16 residues. CDR3 in amino acids: CASSPTGTGYTDTQYF. The CDR3, as DNA: TGCGCCAGCAGCCCTACCGGGACAGGGTATACAGATACGCAGTATTTT.

The chain links TRBV21-1 to TRBJ2-6; the table's D gene call, TRBD1, was not cross checked with the DNA. TRBV21-1 is a listed pseudogene. The CDR3 length is 16 residues. The CDR3 DNA is TGTGCCATCTTCGCGGACACGCTATCTGGGGCCAACGTCCTGACTTTC. Translation gives CAIFADTLSGANVLTF.

The V and J genes are TRBV5-1 and TRBJ1-6; no clear D. V was shortened by 1 base and J by 10 bases, with 12 bases between the two germline ends. The germline CDR1 and CDR2 sequences are SGHRS and YFSETQ. This CDR3 is 14 amino acids long. CDR3 sequence: CASSLSGMESPLHF. The CDR3 DNA reads TGCGCCAGCAGCTTGTCAGGCATGGAATCACCCCTCCACTTT.

This chain uses TRBV30 with TRBJ2-7; no reliable D call. The germline gives CDR1 GTSNPN, CDR2 SVGIG (reference sequence). There are 16 residues in the CDR3. Trimming took off 1 base at V and 6 bases at J, with 22 bases between the two ends. DNA for the CDR3: TGTGCCTGGAGTGAAAGTCCTCGGCCGAACAACGCCGAGCAGTACTTC. Translating gives CAWSESPRPNNAEQYF.

This clonotype has only a few counts. CDR3 in amino acids: CASSQEASYYNEQFF. In nucleotides, the CDR3 is TGTGCCAGCAGCCAAGAAGCCAGTTACTACAATGAGCAGTTCTTC. V and J are TRBV14 and TRBJ2-1; D not resolved. Deletions cut 0 bases from V and 3 bases from J, with 9 bases between. The CDR3 runs to 15 residues. Germline V CDR1 and CDR2: SGHDN, FVKESK.

This clonotype was counted at least ten times. J is TRBJ2-5 and V is TRBV7-2, with no clear D. V dropped 1 base and J dropped 3 bases, with 6 bases sitting between them. This CDR3 has 13 amino acids. CDR1 SGHTA and CDR2 FQGNSA come from the germline V gene. CDR3 residues: CASSLVRKETQYF. The CDR3 DNA reads as TGTGCCAGCAGCTTAGTAAGGAAAGAGACCCAGTACTTC.